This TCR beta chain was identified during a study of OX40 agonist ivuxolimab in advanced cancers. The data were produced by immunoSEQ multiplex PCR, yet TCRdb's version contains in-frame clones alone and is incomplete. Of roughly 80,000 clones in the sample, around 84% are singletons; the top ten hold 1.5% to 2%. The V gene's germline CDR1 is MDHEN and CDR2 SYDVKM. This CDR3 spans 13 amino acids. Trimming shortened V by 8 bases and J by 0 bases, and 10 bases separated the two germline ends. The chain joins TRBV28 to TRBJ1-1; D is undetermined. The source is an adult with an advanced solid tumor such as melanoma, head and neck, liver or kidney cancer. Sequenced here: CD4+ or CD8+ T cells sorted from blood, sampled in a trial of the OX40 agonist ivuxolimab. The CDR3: CASSSPVNTEAFF. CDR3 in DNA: TGTGCCAGCTCCTCTCCGGTGAACACTGAAGCTTTCTTT.